This T cell receptor beta chain was captured by sequencing in a study of molecular identifiers for immune sequencing clone quantification. At the level of the study: Naive CD8 RNA (around 20,000 or 100,000 cells) was divided into five aliquots, with four sequenced.

There are a few counts of this clonotype. The CDR3 has 16 residues. Germline V gene lookup returns CDR1 SGDLS and CDR2 YYNGEE. Trimming took 0 bases from V and 4 from J; bases not matched to a gene: 6. Libraries of naive CD8 cells were prepared from about 20,000 to 1,000,000 sorted cells using 10%, 30% or 50% RNA. TCRdb used MiXCR to reprocess the PCR reads, holding one entry per CDR3 protein. The sample includes just under 650,000 distinct CDR3 sequences, just under 20% of them seen just once. V and J are TRBV9 and TRBJ2-7; 11 bases are shared with TRBD2. Sequenced sample: naive CD8+ T cells from blood, with Jurkat cell RNA spiked in. The subset is: FACS-sorted CD8+CD4-CCR7+CD45RA+ naive T cells. The receptor was derived from a human donor in good health. Some libraries in this study had Jurkat cell RNA spiked in. The CDR3 loop reads CASSVDDSGGAYEQYF. CDR3 in DNA: TGTGCCAGCAGCGTAGATGATAGCGGGGGGGCTTACGAGCAGTACTTC.